This TCR beta chain was observed in a study of blood T cell repertoires in COVID-19 (TCRdb year 2020). Notes on the research overall: Samples from collaborators originated in the United States, Italy and Spain and spanned both the acute and convalescent phases of COVID-19. The material from the prospective study consisted of cDNA or gDNA derived from T cells, B-cell-depleted T cells, or PBMCs. Subjects who had been exposed to COVID-19, were actively infected with it, or had recovered from it provided the deeply sampled blood TCRbeta repertoires that made up the dataset. The sample metadata nearly always contained a de-identified subject ID, COVID-19 status, age in years and sex. Where HLA class I and class II types were available, the types were taken from metadata supplied by the sample provider, not from assay-based typing. The samples were drawn from two sources: the first 160 participants of the ongoing ImmuneRACE study, and over 1,000 subjects contributed by 6 global collaborators. The repertoires were released in a freely available public database intended as a resource for research on the immune response to SARS-CoV-2.

TCRbeta CDR3 regions were amplified from genomic DNA by means of the immunoSEQ Assay, a bias-controlled multiplex PCR. The original methods were these. The number of nucleated cells in each sample was estimated by amplification of reference gene primers within the assay. Sequence reads were collapsed and filtered to measure the absolute abundance of every unique TCRbeta CDR3 rearrangement. For each sample, productive Simpson clonality was calculated as the square root of Simpson's diversity index across productive rearrangements. TCRdb provides this immuneACCESS table in a form limited to in-frame rearrangements. Some clones are lacking; in checked studies, under half of them reflect an unresolved V gene, and why the rest are absent is not known. V and J calls plus clone size are reproduced from that table; the DNA served to infer D and trimming. This sample comprises about 62,000 clones, 86% of them detected only once. In total, the top ten clones hold approximately 1.3% of the sample.

Broad study findings and their caveats: Clinical and demographic metadata were provided uncurated, with the amount varying by source and participant.

About this clone itself: The target of this receptor is not known. Base qualities are missing; no much larger clone stands one base away.

CDR1 is given as SNHLY and CDR2 as FYNNEI, both from the germline V gene. Trimming at the junction amounts to 7 bases on V and 3 bases on J, and the germline ends lie 8 bases apart. From its cysteine to its phenylalanine, the CDR3 spans 12 amino acids. Only CDR3 DNA is held: 36 bases, read in frame from base 1. Each collaborating institution followed its own protocols to collect whole blood in K2EDTA tubes. For TCRbeta analysis, collaborator samples were shipped as frozen whole blood, as isolated PBMCs, or as DNA extracted from either sample type. In this chain, TRBV2 is recombined with TRBJ2-3; the D region possibly corresponds to TRBD2 (6 bases align). Sequencing was done on a sample of peripheral blood. The clonotype comes from a woman aged 80 or over with acute or convalescent COVID-19. CDR3 protein: CASTGGTDTQYF. The DNA reads TGTGCCAGCACCGGAGGGACAGATACGCAGTATTTT.